This is a list of T cell receptor beta chains from one sample in a study of cytomegalovirus exposure and HLA in healthy donors. Here immunoSEQ multiplex PCR was the method, and the copy in TCRdb shows in-frame clones only, minus some. This table holds 150,000 to 200,000 clones, around 79% found once. Material: PBMCs. The receptor set was obtained from a woman younger than 45 in good health and CMV-seropositive. The CDR3 runs from the conserved cysteine through the conserved F or W. Each record gives: V gene, D gene, clone size, J gene, CDR3 DNA, CDR3 protein. The D gene is left open where the match is weak. Some rows mark clone size as missing; the rest say once, few, many or name a class of expanded clone.

TRBV11-2	NA	NA	TRBJ1-2	TGTGCCAGCAGCTCACCCAGGTTCCATGGCTACACCTTC	CASSSPRFHGYTF
TRBV5-6	TRBD1	NA	TRBJ2-7	TGTGCCAGCAGCTACCGACAGGGGGCGGACGAGCAGTACTTC	CASSYRQGADEQYF
TRBV7-2	NA	NA	TRBJ1-1	TGTGCCAGCGGGCTCGTGGGGAACACTGAAGCTTTCTTT	CASGLVGNTEAFF
TRBV28	TRBD1	NA	TRBJ2-2	TGTGCCAGCAGTTCTCGGACAGGGGAAGACGGGGAGCTGTTTTTT	CASSSRTGEDGELFF
TRBV7-8	NA	NA	TRBJ1-5	TGTGCCAGCAGCCCCAGCTCCGGGAGAACCTCCTATAGCAATCAGCCCCAGCATTTT	CASSPSSGRTSYSNQPQHF
TRBV6-1	TRBD1	NA	TRBJ1-2	TGTGCCAGCAGTGGACCGGGACAGGACTCATCCTTAGGGGGCTACACCTTC	CASSGPGQDSSLGGYTF
TRBV29-1	NA	NA	TRBJ2-2	TGCAGCGTCGCCGGCCTAGCTTATGGCACCGGGGAGCTGTTTTTT	CSVAGLAYGTGELFF
TRBV27	NA	NA	TRBJ1-2	TGTGCCAGCAGTTGGGGGGTAAACAACTATGGCTACACCTTC	CASSWGVNNYGYTF
TRBV4-1	NA	NA	TRBJ1-6	TGCGCCAGCAGGCCCCGGGGAGGTCTCTATAATTCACCCCTCCACTTT	CASRPRGGLYNSPLHF
TRBV4-1	TRBD2	NA	TRBJ2-5	TGCGCCAGCAGCCAAGCGGGGCGGGGGGCGAAGCAAGAGACCCAGTACTTC	CASSQAGRGAKQETQYF
TRBV2	TRBD1	NA	TRBJ2-2	TGTGTCAGCACGGGACAGACGAACACCGGGGAGCTGTTTTTT	CVSTGQTNTGELFF
TRBV5-6	NA	NA	TRBJ1-2	TGTGCCAGCAGCTTGGGGGACACAAGTGGCTACACCTTC	CASSLGDTSGYTF
TRBV7-9	TRBD2	NA	TRBJ2-7	TGTGCCAGCAGCAGCCGGACTAGCGGGAGGACTGAGGAGCAGTACTTC	CASSSRTSGRTEEQYF
TRBV6-5	NA	NA	TRBJ2-7	TGTGCCAGCAGTTACAAGGGGGAAGTCTACGAGCAGTACTTC	CASSYKGEVYEQYF
TRBV7-9	TRBD2	NA	TRBJ2-7	TGTGCCAGCGAAACTAGCGGATCCGTCTACGAGCAGTACTTC	CASETSGSVYEQYF
TRBV10-3	NA	NA	TRBJ1-3	TGTGCCATCAGTCCCGCGGGGGACTCTGGAAACACCATATATTTT	CAISPAGDSGNTIYF
TRBV15	NA	few	TRBJ1-5	TGTGCCACCAGCAGAGGTGGCCCCAATCAGCCCCAGCATTTT	CATSRGGPNQPQHF
TRBV11-2	NA	NA	TRBJ1-2	TGTGCCAGCAGCTTAGATCGCCACAGTAACTATGGCTACACCTTC	CASSLDRHSNYGYTF
TRBV4-2	TRBD2	NA	TRBJ2-1	TGTGCCAGCAGCCATCTAGCGGGGGGGGATAATGAGCAGTTCTTC	CASSHLAGGDNEQFF
TRBV27	NA	few	TRBJ1-5	TGTGCCAGCAGTCCCCTAGGGGGCAATCAGCCCCAGCATTTT	CASSPLGGNQPQHF
TRBV5-1	TRBD1	NA	TRBJ1-1	TGCGCCAGCAGCTGGGCGACAGGGCTGGGGACTGAAGCTTTCTTT	CASSWATGLGTEAFF
TRBV11-3	TRBD2	NA	TRBJ2-2	TGTGCCAGCAGCACGGGACTAGCGGGAGGTGGGACCGGGGAGCTGTTTTTT	CASSTGLAGGGTGELFF
TRBV5-1	NA	NA	TRBJ2-5	TGCGCCAGCAGCTCCATCAGGGGTCAAGGAGAGACCCAGTACTTC	CASSSIRGQGETQYF
TRBV27	NA	NA	TRBJ2-3	TGTGCCAGCAGTTTATCCCGGGGGGCCTTAAGCACAGATACGCAGTATTTT	CASSLSRGALSTDTQYF
TRBV27	NA	NA	TRBJ1-2	TGTGCCAGCAGTTTGGGGGGGAGAGGCTACACCTTC	CASSLGGRGYTF
TRBV11-2	TRBD1	NA	TRBJ1-1	TGTGCCAGCAGCTTAGATCGGTCCAGGGGGTACACTGAAGCTTTCTTT	CASSLDRSRGYTEAFF
TRBV14	TRBD2	NA	TRBJ2-1	TGTGCCAGCACCGGGACTAGCGGGATCGGGAATGAGCAGTTCTTC	CASTGTSGIGNEQFF
TRBV4-2	TRBD2	NA	TRBJ2-1	TGTGCCAGCAGCCGAGGAGAGCGGGGCCAAGGCCCGCGGCCGACGTACAATGAGCAGTTCTTC	CASSRGERGQGPRPTYNEQFF
TRBV13	TRBD1	NA	TRBJ2-3	TGTGCCAGCAGCTTAGGTAGGGACAGGATGACAGATACGCAGTATTTT	CASSLGRDRMTDTQYF
TRBV7-6	TRBD2	NA	TRBJ2-7	TGTGCCAGCAGCCCGCGACTAGCGGGGACGGTCGAGCAGTACTTC	CASSPRLAGTVEQYF
TRBV5-1	NA	NA	TRBJ2-1	TGCGCCAGCAGCCCTATGGGGGAGGAGACCTTGAGGGATGAGCAGTTCTTC	CASSPMGEETLRDEQFF
TRBV19	NA	NA	TRBJ2-1	TGTGCCAGTAGTTCCTTTCCCTTCAATGAGCAGTTCTTC	CASSSFPFNEQFF
TRBV10-3	NA	NA	TRBJ2-1	TGTGCCATTAGCCTGGGGCATGAGCAGTTCTTC	CAISLGHEQFF
TRBV29-1	TRBD2	NA	TRBJ2-1	TGCAGCGCCACTAGCGGGGGTCGCCAGCTACCTGAGCAGTTCTTC	CSATSGGRQLPEQFF
TRBV9	TRBD2	NA	TRBJ2-1	TGTGCCAGCAGCGTAGGATTGGCGGGACTAGCGGAGAATGACAATGAGCAGTTCTTC	CASSVGLAGLAENDNEQFF
TRBV5-1	NA	NA	TRBJ2-1	TGCGCCAGCAGCTGGGACTCGAGAGATGAGCAGTTCTTC	CASSWDSRDEQFF
TRBV19	TRBD1	NA	TRBJ1-2	TGTGCCAGTAGGAAGGGACAGGCCGGTGGCTTAGATGGCTACACCTTC	CASRKGQAGGLDGYTF
TRBV5-1	NA	once	TRBJ1-1	TGCGCCAGCGGTATAGGTTCGTCAGGTTATGGCACTGAAGCTTTCTTT	CASGIGSSGYGTEAFF
TRBV7-9	NA	few	TRBJ1-3	TGTGCCAGCAGCTTAGGGTCCGGGGACACCATATATTTT	CASSLGSGDTIYF
TRBV4-2	TRBD2	NA	TRBJ2-2	TGTGCCAGCAGCCAAGAAGCGGGACCTAACACCGGGGAGCTGTTTTTT	CASSQEAGPNTGELFF
TRBV2	TRBD1	few	TRBJ1-6	TGTGCCAGCAGTGAACGGGACAGCTCCTATAATTCACCCCTCCACTTT	CASSERDSSYNSPLHF
TRBV5-4	NA	NA	TRBJ2-7	TGTGCCAGCAGCTTGGGAGCTAGTGTCTACGAGCAGTACTTC	CASSLGASVYEQYF
TRBV19	TRBD1	NA	TRBJ2-7	TGTGCCAGCGGACAGGACTTCTACGAGCAGTACTTC	CASGQDFYEQYF
TRBV18	TRBD2	NA	TRBJ2-1	TGTGCCAGCTCACCCTTTCCGAGACTAGCGGGCTACAATGAGCAGTTCTTC	CASSPFPRLAGYNEQFF
TRBV11-2	TRBD1	NA	TRBJ2-7	TGTGCCAGCAGTCGCCAGGGACAGGGTCAAGACGAGCAGTACTTC	CASSRQGQGQDEQYF
TRBV11-2	NA	NA	TRBJ1-1	TGTGCCAGCAGCTCAGCAAGGGGGAGCACTGAAGCTTTCTTT	CASSSARGSTEAFF
TRBV6-5	TRBD2	NA	TRBJ2-1	TGTGCCAGCAGTTACTCGGCAGCGGGAGGGCACAATGAGCAGTTCTTC	CASSYSAAGGHNEQFF
TRBV29-1	TRBD1	NA	TRBJ2-7	TGCAGCGTTGAGAGGACAGGGGACTACGAGCAGTACTTC	CSVERTGDYEQYF
TRBV18	NA	NA	TRBJ1-5	TGTGCCAGCTCACCCGGACAAGGAGATAGCAATCAGCCCCAGCATTTT	CASSPGQGDSNQPQHF
TRBV12-5	TRBD1	NA	TRBJ1-5	TGTGCTAGTGGTTTGATAACCACGCTCCTAGACAGGGGTAAATTTAGCAATCAGCCCCAGCATTTT	CASGLITTLLDRGKFSNQPQHF
TRBV11-2	TRBD2	NA	TRBJ2-1	TGTGCCAGCAGCTTAGTTACTAGCGGGAGGGAGCAGTTCTTC	CASSLVTSGREQFF
TRBV11-3	TRBD1	NA	TRBJ2-2	TGTGCCAGCAGCACGACCTGGGGGGACAGGGGCTCCGGGGAGCTGTTTTTT	CASSTTWGDRGSGELFF
TRBV19	NA	NA	TRBJ2-7	TGTGCCAGTAGTCCCCGGGATCGCTCCTACGAGCAGTACTTC	CASSPRDRSYEQYF
TRBV30	TRBD2	NA	TRBJ2-5	TGTGCCTGGAGTGAGCGGGAGGGCCAAGAGACCCAGTACTTC	CAWSEREGQETQYF
TRBV7-2	NA	NA	TRBJ2-7	TGTGCCAGCAGCTTAGAGACCCCTTGGAGGGACGAGCAGTACTTC	CASSLETPWRDEQYF
TRBV5-1	TRBD1	NA	TRBJ2-7	TGCGCCAGCAGCTTGGAATACCGGACAGGGGGCAACGAGCAGTACTTC	CASSLEYRTGGNEQYF
TRBV10-3	NA	NA	TRBJ1-3	TGTGCCATCAGTGACACCGACAGTTCTGGAAACACCATATATTTT	CAISDTDSSGNTIYF
TRBV19	NA	NA	TRBJ1-1	TGTGCCAGTAGTATCCCGCCGCGCGGGAGAGACACTGAAGCTTTCTTT	CASSIPPRGRDTEAFF